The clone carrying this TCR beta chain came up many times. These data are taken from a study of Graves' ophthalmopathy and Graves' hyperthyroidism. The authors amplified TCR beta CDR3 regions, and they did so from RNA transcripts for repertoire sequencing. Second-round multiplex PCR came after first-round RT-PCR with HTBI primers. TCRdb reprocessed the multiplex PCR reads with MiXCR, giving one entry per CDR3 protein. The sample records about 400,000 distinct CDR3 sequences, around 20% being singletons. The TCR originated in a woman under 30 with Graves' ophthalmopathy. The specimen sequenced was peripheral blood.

The CDR3 DNA follows: TGCAGCGTTGTAGGGAGGAAAGAGACCCAGTACTTC. Protein sequence: CSVVGRKETQYF. J is TRBJ2-5 and V is TRBV29-1, with a possible D match to TRBD2 (6 bases). From germline, CDR1 is SQVTM and CDR2 ANQGSEA. Trimming removed 4 bases from V and 3 bases from J, with 9 bases in between. The CDR3 runs 12 residues.